The present T cell receptor beta chain was sequenced within a study of OX40 agonist ivuxolimab in advanced cancers. With 6 bases removed from V and 2 bases from J, the gap between germline ends came to 10 bases. The CDR3 runs 13 residues. Germline V gives CDR1 ENHRY, CDR2 SYGVKD. To note about this clone: What it binds is unknown.

Only in-frame clones appear in the TCRdb table, and some are missing; sequencing was by immunoSEQ multiplex PCR. The sample records around 61,000 clones, roughly 82% being singletons. General study findings and limits: Expanded peripheral T cells had an undetermined antigen specificity. Mean expanded clone counts were higher in CD8+ than CD4+ T cells.

Sequencing used CD4+ or CD8+ T cells sorted from blood, obtained in a trial of the OX40 agonist ivuxolimab. The sequence came from an adult with an advanced solid tumor such as melanoma, head and neck, liver or kidney cancer. The V and J genes are TRBV10-3 and TRBJ1-1, with D possibly being TRBD1 (5 bases). CDR3 sequence reads: CAISPRDNTEAFF. The DNA for the CDR3 is TGTGCCATCAGCCCACGGGACAACACTGAAGCTTTCTTT.